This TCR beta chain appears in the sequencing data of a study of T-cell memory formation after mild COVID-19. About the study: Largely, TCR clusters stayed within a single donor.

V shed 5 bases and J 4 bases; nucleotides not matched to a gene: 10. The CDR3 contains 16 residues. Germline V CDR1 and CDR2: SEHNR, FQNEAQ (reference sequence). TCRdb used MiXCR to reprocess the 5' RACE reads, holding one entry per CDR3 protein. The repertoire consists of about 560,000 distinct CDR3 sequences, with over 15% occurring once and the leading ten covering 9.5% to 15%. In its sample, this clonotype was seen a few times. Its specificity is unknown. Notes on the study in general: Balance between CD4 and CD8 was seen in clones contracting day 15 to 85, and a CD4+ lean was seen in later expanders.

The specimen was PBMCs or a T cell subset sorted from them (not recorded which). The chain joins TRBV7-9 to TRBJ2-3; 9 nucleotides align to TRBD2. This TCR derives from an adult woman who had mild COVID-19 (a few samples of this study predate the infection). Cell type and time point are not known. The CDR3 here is CASSLWASGTPDTQYF. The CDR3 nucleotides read TGTGCCAGCAGCCTCTGGGCTAGCGGGACCCCAGATACGCAGTATTTT.